The rows below give T cell receptor beta chains drawn from one sample of a study of post-analysis software for immune sequencing data. A single record per CDR3 protein comes from TCRdb applying MiXCR to the PCR reads. The sample carries about 430,000 distinct CDR3 sequences, roughly 38% recorded once. Sample: blood. The receptors come from a girl aged 2 to 10 with multiple sclerosis. The conserved cysteine and the conserved F or W are not part of the CDR3 here.

cdr3_aa v_call
ATSREGSMQPQH TRBV15
SVEEHNREYEQF TRBV29-1
ASSLGQAAETQY TRBV9
ASSSAGIAYEQY TRBV6-5
ASRSGTSSHLAEQY TRBV6-2/TRBV6-3
ASSLGLHPGPYNEQF TRBV5-1
ASSLRRTSWETQY TRBV3-1
SARLGLAGEREQY TRBV20-1
ASSVAQGIYGYT TRBV9
ASSPPNTRLVSEQY TRBV7-2
ASSLFPPGQGISPLH TRBV28
ATEPGTGFASGANVLT TRBV15
ASSLAPGLAGFTDTQY TRBV7-2
ASSQRTGPSTDTQY TRBV4-1
ASSSRLAGGLSTDTQY TRBV7-3
ASSFRAFISGANVLT TRBV13
ASSLTSGFISYEQY TRBV7-3
SKSMIGNEQF TRBV20-1
ASSRRDNYGYT TRBV5-6
ASSLQGGGYNEQF TRBV6-4
ASSRQGSGNYGYT TRBV6-5
AISGLADNEQF TRBV10-3
SVDDGVGVGQY TRBV29-1
ASSPGGYPYNEQF TRBV7-2
YSSYEQY TRBV28
ASSLSGYEQF TRBV11-2
ASSPETSGTDTQY TRBV9
ASSDRSGLFNEQF TRBV5-1
ASGLVLGFSRSTEAF TRBV12-5